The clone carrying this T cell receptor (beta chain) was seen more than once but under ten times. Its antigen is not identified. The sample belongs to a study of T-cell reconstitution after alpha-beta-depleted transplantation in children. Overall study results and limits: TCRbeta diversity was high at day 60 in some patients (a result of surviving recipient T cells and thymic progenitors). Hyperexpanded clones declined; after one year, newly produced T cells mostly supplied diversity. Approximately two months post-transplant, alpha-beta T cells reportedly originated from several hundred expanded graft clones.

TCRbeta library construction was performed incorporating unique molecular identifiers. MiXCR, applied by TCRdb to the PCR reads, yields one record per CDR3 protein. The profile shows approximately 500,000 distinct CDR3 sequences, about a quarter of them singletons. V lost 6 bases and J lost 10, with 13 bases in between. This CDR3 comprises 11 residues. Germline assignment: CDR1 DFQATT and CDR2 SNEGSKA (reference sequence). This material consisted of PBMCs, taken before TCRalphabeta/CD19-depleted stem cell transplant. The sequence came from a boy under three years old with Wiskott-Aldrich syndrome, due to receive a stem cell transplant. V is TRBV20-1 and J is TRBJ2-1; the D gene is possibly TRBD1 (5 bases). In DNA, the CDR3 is TGCAGTGCCCAACCAGGGCCCGAGCAGTTCTTC. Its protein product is CSAQPGPEQFF.